Following are 30 T cell receptor beta chains from one sample sequenced in a study of cytomegalovirus exposure and HLA in healthy donors. PCR primers comprised 60 Vbeta and 13 Jbeta primers. Only in-frame clones appear in the TCRdb table, and some are missing; sequencing was by immunoSEQ multiplex PCR. The sample records 150,000 or so clones, 74% being singletons. Sequencing was performed on PBMCs. These receptor sequences come from a man between 25 and 39 years old in good health and CMV-seronegative.

The chain joins TRBV18 to TRBJ2-5; D might be TRBD2 (6 bases). Looked up from germline, CDR1 is KGHSH and CDR2 is LQKENI. V was trimmed by 0 bases and J by 1 base, leaving 6 bases between them. The CDR3 contains 14 residues. The CDR3 region is CASSPPGLQETQYF. In nucleotides, the CDR3 is TGTGCCAGCTCACCACCGGGACTCCAAGAGACCCAGTACTTC.

J is TRBJ2-1 and V is TRBV14; 11 nucleotides agree with TRBD2. Trimming removed 0 bases from V and 4 bases from J; junction bases left unmatched: 8. The CDR3 runs to 18 residues. The germline gives CDR1 SGHDN, CDR2 FVKESK. The CDR3 DNA reads TGTGCCAGCAGCCAAGAAAGGCTAGCGGGGGGTGGATACAATGAGCAGTTCTTC. It translates to CASSQERLAGGGYNEQFF.

The chain employs TRBV7-9 and TRBJ2-2; weak D call: TRBD1 (6 bases). Germline lookup yields CDR1 SEHNR and CDR2 FQNEAQ (reference sequence). CDR3 length equals 16 residues. Trimming stripped 5 bases from V and 2 bases from J, with 15 bases between. Written as DNA, the CDR3 is TGTGCCAGCAGCCCCCGAGTCAGGGGCAACACCGGGGAGCTGTTTTTT. It is translated as CASSPRVRGNTGELFF.

The V gene is TRBV6-5, the J gene TRBJ1-1; no reliable D call. The CDR3 sequence is 13 residues long. In germline, CDR1 is MNHEY, CDR2 SVGAGI. Trimming pared 7 bases from V and 0 bases from J, leaving 9 bases between. The CDR3 spells CASNPALNTEAFF. DNA of the CDR3: TGTGCCAGCAACCCCGCGTTGAACACTGAAGCTTTCTTT.

Only one count was recorded for this clone. CDR3 coding DNA: TGTGCCAGTAGAACAGGGGGGGCAGATACGCAGTATTTT. Amino acids: CASRTGGADTQYF. The chain has TRBV19 and TRBJ2-3, with D maybe TRBD1 (8 bases). The CDR3 runs 13 residues. CDR1 and CDR2 from the germline V gene are LNHDA and SQIVND (reference sequence). V shed 6 bases and J shed 4 bases, with 11 bases lying between them.

This chain connects TRBV4-3 to TRBJ1-4, with no clear D. CDR1 LGHNA and CDR2 YSLEER come from the germline V gene. V lost 4 bases to trimming and J lost 5 bases, with 17 bases between them. The CDR3 runs to 16 residues. CDR3 in amino acids: CASSPAIGISNEKLFF. The CDR3 DNA reads as TGCGCCAGCAGCCCAGCGATAGGTATTTCCAATGAAAAACTGTTTTTT.

The chain employs TRBV6-6 and TRBJ1-2, with no clear D. CDR3 size: 14 residues. V dropped 4 bases and J dropped 4 bases, with 13 bases sitting between them. Germline CDR1 MNHNY, CDR2 SVGAGI (reference sequence). CDR3 in DNA: TGTGCCAGCAGTTCTGCGGGGTACTCCTATGGCTACACCTTC. It is translated as CASSSAGYSYGYTF.

This clone was found a few times. This sequence joins TRBV4-2 and TRBJ2-5; 9 bases match TRBD2. CDR1 and CDR2 (germline): LGHNA, YNFKEQ. There are 15 residues in the CDR3. The V and J ends lost 4 bases and 3 bases, in that order; junction bases with no gene match: 6. The CDR3 spells CASSRTSGYKETQYF. Written as DNA, the CDR3 is TGTGCCAGCAGCCGAACTAGCGGGTATAAAGAGACCCAGTACTTC.

The chain uses TRBV5-1 and TRBJ2-5, with D maybe TRBD2 (6 bases). The V end was cut by 3 bases, the J end by 2 bases, with 17 bases between. The CDR3 runs 16 residues. CDR1 and CDR2 (germline): SGHRS, YFSETQ. CDR3 in DNA: TGCGCCAGCAGCTCAACCTTTGGGGGGAAGCAAGAGACCCAGTACTTC. This codes for CASSSTFGGKQETQYF.

The genes are TRBV29-1 and TRBJ2-2; TRBD1 agrees at 7 bases. The CDR3 consists of 14 residues. Germline values: CDR1 SQVTM, CDR2 ANQGSEA. Trimming took 7 bases from V and 1 from J; bases not matched to a gene: 6. For the CDR3, the DNA is TGCAGCGCGCTGGGACAGATGAACACCGGGGAGCTGTTTTTT. Protein product: CSALGQMNTGELFF.

This chain connects TRBV30 to TRBJ2-5; 10 nucleotides line up with TRBD2. Germline trimming cut 4 bases from V and 5 bases from J; bases unmatched to any gene: 4. Per germline, CDR1 GTSNPN and CDR2 SVGIG (reference sequence). The CDR3 is made up of 13 amino acids. This chain's CDR3 is CAWTSGSTETQYF. CDR3 DNA sequence: TGTGCCTGGACTAGCGGGAGTACCGAGACCCAGTACTTC.

V gene TRBV7-9 combines with J gene TRBJ2-5; tentative D call: TRBD2 (7 bases). The CDR3 is 16 amino acids. The V gene's germline CDR1 is SEHNR and CDR2 FQNEAQ (reference sequence). V was clipped by 5 bases and J by 5 bases, with 21 bases between them. Here the CDR3 reads CASSPRFRGGTETQYF. The CDR3, as DNA: TGTGCCAGCAGCCCCCGTTTTAGGGGGGGCACTGAGACCCAGTACTTC.

V and J are TRBV15 and TRBJ1-4, with TRBD1 matching 10 bases. Per the germline V gene, CDR1 is LNHNV and CDR2 is YYDKDF (reference sequence). V was clipped by 2 bases and J by 6 bases; unmatched bases: 3. CDR3 size: 15 residues. Written as DNA, the CDR3 is TGTGCCACCAGCAGACGGGACAGGGGTGATGAAAAACTGTTTTTT. Its protein is CATSRRDRGDEKLFF.

The chain is built from TRBV7-2 and TRBJ1-5; 9 bases match TRBD1. CDR3 length: 15 residues. The V and J ends lost 5 bases and 7 bases, in that order; junction bases with no gene match: 9. The germline V gene encodes CDR1 SGHTA and CDR2 FQGNSA. DNA of the CDR3: TGTGCCAGCAGCGGACAGGGGAGGAGTGGCCAGCCCCAGCATTTT. Translation: CASSGQGRSGQPQHF.

The chain uses TRBV25-1 and TRBJ2-3; 7 bases fit TRBD2. V dropped 4 bases and J dropped 0; count of bases not matched to a gene: 1. The V gene's germline CDR1 is MGHDK and CDR2 SYGVNS. This CDR3 has 14 residues. The CDR3 DNA reads TGTGCCAGCAGTGCGGGAGGAAGCACAGATACGCAGTATTTT. Protein sequence: CASSAGGSTDTQYF. Full variable domain (rest looked up from reference TRBV25-1 and TRBJ2-3): EADIYQTPRYLVIGTGKKITLECSQTMGHDKMYWYQQDPGMELHLIHYSYGVNSTEKGDLSSESTVSRIRTEHFPLTLESARPSHTSQYLCASSAGGSTDTQYFGPGTRLTVL.

The chain has TRBV28 and TRBJ2-3, with 11 nucleotides matching TRBD2. Germline values: CDR1 MDHEN, CDR2 SYDVKM. CDR3 length: 18 residues. Trimming at V came to 5 bases and at J to 1 base, leaving 11 bases not matched to a gene. CDR3 coding DNA: TGTGCCAGCAGTGGAACTAGCGGGGGCGGGGGCCGCACAGATACGCAGTATTTT. Translation gives CASSGTSGGGGRTDTQYF.

This clone was picked up a small number of times. The V and J genes are TRBV6-4 and TRBJ2-2, with TRBD1 as a possible D gene (6 bases). Germline V gene sequence: CDR1 MRHNA, CDR2 SNTAGT. The CDR3 contains 13 residues. V lost 4 bases and J 6 bases, leaving 9 bases between the germline ends. The CDR3, as DNA: TGTGCCAGCAGTGGCCAGGGGTCCGGGGAGCTGTTTTTT. Encoded protein: CASSGQGSGELFF.

The chain recombines TRBV4-2 with TRBJ1-5; 7 bases agree with TRBD1. This CDR3 has 15 amino acids. The trim removed 0 bases at V and 1 base at J, leaving 0 bases unmatched. Germline V gene data show CDR1 as LGHNA and CDR2 as YNFKEQ. The chain's CDR3 is CASSQEQGSNQPQHF. For the CDR3, the DNA is TGTGCCAGCAGCCAAGAACAGGGGAGCAATCAGCCCCAGCATTTT.

The chain recombines TRBV5-4 with TRBJ1-2; no definite D call. The CDR3 runs to 17 residues. Germline values: CDR1 SGHNT, CDR2 YYREEE (reference sequence). The ends were cut back, 2 bases at V and 0 bases at J, with 17 bases in the middle. The CDR3: CASSLDKLGSTNYGYTF. CDR3 coding DNA: TGTGCCAGCAGCTTAGACAAGCTGGGCAGTACTAACTATGGCTACACCTTC.

The J gene is TRBJ1-5, the V gene TRBV5-6; D possibly corresponds to TRBD1 (6 bases). Trimming removed 3 bases at V and 0 bases at J, with 10 bases between. The CDR3 is made up of 15 amino acids. Germline CDR1 and CDR2: SGHDT and YYEEEE. CDR3 amino acids: CASSSGTPSNQPQHF. The CDR3 nucleotides read TGTGCCAGCAGCTCCGGGACACCTAGCAATCAGCCCCAGCATTTT.

The chain is built from TRBV15 and TRBJ2-2; D possibly corresponds to TRBD2 (6 bases). Germline CDR1 LNHNV, CDR2 YYDKDF (reference sequence). V was trimmed by 1 base and J by 4 bases, leaving 13 bases between them. The CDR3 is 16 residues long. This chain's CDR3 is CATSRGRVTGTGELFF. CDR3 sequence (DNA): TGTGCCACCAGCAGAGGGAGGGTAACGGGCACCGGGGAGCTGTTTTTT. Together with reference TRBV15 and TRBJ2-2, the CDR3 gives the full variable domain: DAMVIQNPRYQVTQFGKPVTLSCSQTLNHNVMYWYQQKSSQAPKLLFHYYDKDFNNEADTPDNFQSRRPNTSFCFLDIRSPGLGDTAMYLCATSRGRVTGTGELFFGEGSRLTVL.

This chain joins TRBV6-5 and TRBJ2-7, with 7 bases lining up with TRBD2. The CDR3 contains 15 residues. Germline trimming cut 4 bases from V and 3 bases from J; bases unmatched to any gene: 9. Germline-derived CDR1 and CDR2 are MNHEY and SVGAGI. This CDR3 is CASSSGGSGYYEQYF. In DNA, the CDR3 is TGTGCCAGCAGTTCCGGCGGTAGCGGGTACTACGAGCAGTACTTC.

The CDR3 protein is CASSQSTGTDSNQPQHF. In nucleotides, the CDR3 is TGTGCCAGCAGCCAGTCCACCGGGACAGATAGCAATCAGCCCCAGCATTTT. J is TRBJ1-5 and V is TRBV16; TRBD1 aligns across 7 bases. V trimming: 3 bases; J trimming: 0 bases; junction bases outside the gene matches: 8. The V gene's germline CDR1 is KGHSY and CDR2 FQNENV. The CDR3 loop spans 17 amino acids.

This rearrangement joins TRBV7-8 to TRBJ1-4; D is unclear. The germline gives CDR1 SGHVS, CDR2 FQNEAQ. V was clipped by 4 bases and J by 4 bases, with 10 bases between them. This CDR3 comprises 14 residues. This CDR3 reads CASSWAVGNEKLFF. For the CDR3, the DNA is TGTGCCAGCAGCTGGGCAGTGGGTAATGAAAAACTGTTTTTT. Based on the CDR3 plus reference TRBV7-8 and TRBJ1-4, the full variable domain is GAGVSQSPRYKVAKRGQDVALRCDPISGHVSLFWYQQALGQGPEFLTYFQNEAQLDKSGLPSDRFFAERPEGSVSTLKIQRTQQEDSAVYLCASSWAVGNEKLFFGSGTQLSVL.

V and J are TRBV4-2 and TRBJ2-7, with D maybe TRBD1 (5 bases). V was clipped by 3 bases and J by 0 bases, with 15 bases between them. There are 16 residues in the CDR3. Per germline, CDR1 LGHNA and CDR2 YNFKEQ. The CDR3 coding sequence is TGTGCCAGCAGCCAGGACCAAGACAGTAACTCCTACGAGCAGTACTTC. It yields the protein CASSQDQDSNSYEQYF.

As DNA, the CDR3 is TGCGCCAGCATCCCAGGGGGGAAGCGGGAAGAGACCCAGTACTTC. Amino acid sequence: CASIPGGKREETQYF. V is TRBV4-1 and J is TRBJ2-5; D might be TRBD1 (7 bases). The V end lost 7 bases, the J end lost 3 bases, and 18 bases lay between the germline ends. Germline CDR1 reads MGHRA; CDR2 reads YSYEKL. The CDR3 contains 15 residues.

V usage is TRBV30 and J usage is TRBJ2-3; 10 nucleotides agree with TRBD2. V lost 8 bases to trimming and J lost 4 bases; unmatched junction nucleotides: 9. CDR1 is GTSNPN and CDR2 is SVGIG in the germline V gene (reference sequence). The CDR3 has 14 residues. In nucleotides, the CDR3 is TGTGCCAGGTCCCTAGCGGGGGCCCCAGATACGCAGTATTTT. Translated: CARSLAGAPDTQYF.

A few counts support this clone. V gene TRBV6-5 combines with J gene TRBJ1-6; a weak D match, TRBD1 (5 bases). The CDR3 has 13 amino acids. Per the germline V gene, CDR1 is MNHEY and CDR2 is SVGAGI. The V gene lost 5 bases and the J gene lost 9 bases, with 11 bases spanning the gap. DNA for the CDR3: TGTGCCAGCAGTCGGGGACTCGTTTCACCCCTCCACTTT. Amino acids: CASSRGLVSPLHF.

This chain joins TRBV11-3 and TRBJ2-3, with TRBD2 identical over 7 bases. Germline V CDR1 and CDR2: SGHNT, YENEEA. Trimming took 5 bases from V and 2 from J; bases not matched to a gene: 10. CDR3 size: 16 residues. CDR3 sequence (DNA): TGTGCCAGCAGCGCAACCCCGGGGGGATACACAGATACGCAGTATTTT. It yields the protein CASSATPGGYTDTQYF.

The chain recombines TRBV9 with TRBJ2-1; 7 positions match TRBD1. V lost 2 bases, J lost 2 bases, and 4 bases stayed unmatched. The germline V gene encodes CDR1 SGDLS and CDR2 YYNGEE. The CDR3 is 15 amino acids. The DNA for the CDR3 is TGTGCCAGCAGCGTCGACAGGGCAGCCTACAATGAGCAGTTCTTC. This translates into CASSVDRAAYNEQFF.